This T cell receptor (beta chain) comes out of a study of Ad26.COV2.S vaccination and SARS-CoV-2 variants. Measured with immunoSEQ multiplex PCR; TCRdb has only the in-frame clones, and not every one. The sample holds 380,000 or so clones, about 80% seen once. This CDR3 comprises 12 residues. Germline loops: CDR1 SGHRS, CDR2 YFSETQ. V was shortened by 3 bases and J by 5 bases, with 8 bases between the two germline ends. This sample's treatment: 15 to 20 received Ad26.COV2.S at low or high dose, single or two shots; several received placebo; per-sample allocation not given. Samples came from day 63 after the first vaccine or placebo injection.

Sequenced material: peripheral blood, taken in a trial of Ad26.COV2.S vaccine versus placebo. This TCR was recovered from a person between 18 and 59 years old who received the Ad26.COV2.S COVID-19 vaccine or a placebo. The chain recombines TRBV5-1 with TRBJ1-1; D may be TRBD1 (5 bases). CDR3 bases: TGCGCCAGCAGCTGGGGCGGGACTGAAGCTTTCTTT. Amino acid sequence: CASSWGGTEAFF.